This T cell receptor beta chain appears in the sequencing data of a study of cytomegalovirus exposure and HLA in healthy donors (dated 2017 in TCRdb). About the investigation overall: An earlier analysis of some 500 of the donors reported 276 Gb of sequence data and 120 million or so unique TCR beta sequences from roughly 200 million T cells. About 280 gigabases of sequencing data and around 88 million unique TCR sequences made up an early release that covered approximately 620 HLA-typed donors. Of the 398 genotyped donors, 70% to 90% were placed in the genetic ancestry cluster associated with self-reported Caucasian donors. The study aimed to test whether cataloging public T cell receptors could reveal signatures of past pathogen exposure. The T cell repertoires of 666 subjects were profiled by immunosequencing and related to cytomegalovirus serostatus. In addition to the first cohort of 650 to 750 subjects, a separate validation cohort of 130 or so different subjects was used. The study combined high-throughput TCR immunosequencing, statistical association of individual TCRs with disease status, and machine learning to predict cytomegalovirus infection status. To study patterns of TCR occurrence, a later analysis re-analyzed previously published TCR beta repertoires from 666 donors and added high-resolution HLA genotyping. Rather than drawing on any new phenotypic data, the later analysis identified candidate immune exposures from TCR beta sequences and the way those sequences occurred across donors. An earlier analysis of some 600 of the donors applied high-throughput TCR beta sequencing to assess whether each TCR beta V gene segment acted as functional or pseudogenic. Alongside the repertoire data, information on donor age, sex, ethnicity and CMV serostatus was compiled. A later genetic analysis used genome-wide SNP genotypes for about three fifths of the 666 donors, treating that subset as a discovery cohort. Every discovery cohort repertoire had been produced on one sequencing platform. HLA typing covered class I and class II loci at four-digit resolution. The number of typed donors differed by locus: about 629-630 for A, B, C, DRB1 and DQB1; approximately 530 for DQA1; around 580 for DPA1; and around 470 for DPB1. Five DR-DQ haplotypes were treated as single units for association and clustering because of strong linkage in the cohort. Among about 370 genotyped donors of the cohort, an average of approximately 200,000 unique TCR beta nucleotide sequences was sequenced per donor, of which about 18% were non-productive. Study-wide conclusions, independent of this receptor: In a later analysis, TCR association rates were found to vary across HLA loci, with the most associated TCRs seen for DRB1 alleles and the fewest for HLA-C alleles. Most CMV-associated TCR beta chains appeared to be HLA-restricted in a later analysis, and the HLA associations seemed to be driven largely by CMV exposure. Most TCR sequences were seen in very few donors, while some public TCRs were found in many individuals. In an earlier analysis of over 550 of the donors, most TCR beta V segments were observed in productive rearrangements about 90% or about 30% of the time, broadly matching IMGT annotations. For the cohort, immune exposure information was limited to CMV serostatus. Compared with equally common non-associated chains, HLA-associated TCR beta chains in a later analysis were more clonally expanded and had lower generation probabilities. In the study, roughly 160 TCR beta chains were listed as associated with cytomegalovirus. Correlated functional status among segregating V segments might reflect linkage disequilibrium, but an unknown experimental factor could not be ruled out. A further reported finding was that TCR beta sequences accurately predicted the HLA-A and HLA-B alleles for most subjects in the first cohort. The sequencing pipeline was judged likely to have produced a cluster of highly shared sequence variants as a technical artifact. In vitro tests confirmed that three of the cytomegalovirus-associated TCR beta chains recognize cytomegalovirus antigens. According to a later analysis, parvovirus B19, influenza, CMV and Epstein-Barr virus appeared linked to several top co-occurrence clusters. Compared with the roughly 700-donor mean, donors in an Asian-associated ancestry cluster had fewer N-insertions in productive TCRs, according to a later genetic analysis. According to the authors, the approach could potentially be generalized to other disease states and immunological phenotypes. Some IMGT-functional V segments, including TRBV6-2 and TRBV6-3, could not be told apart with the 87-base-pair reads, so those segments were excluded. When HLA alleles, especially DR and DQ, strongly co-occurred, TCR associations were difficult to assign to individual alleles. Because HLA typing was missing for some donors at each locus, association tests included only the typed subset. In a later genetic analysis, a missense DCLRE1C variant was associated with V-gene and J-gene trimming of TCR beta chains, and the association was replicated in an independent cohort. In a later analysis, some 17,000 TCR beta sequences were associated with specific HLA alleles at a false discovery rate of 0.05. In both the original and validation cohorts, the classifier was reported to diagnose cytomegalovirus status with high specificity and sensitivity. Because counts were too low, around 18 rarely observed V segments, including chromosome 9 orphons, were left out of the earlier analysis of approximately 500 of the donors. This cohort had only TCR beta chains sequenced, and the lack of alpha or paired-chain data limited which features could be detected. Sequencing depth was assumed to be roughly uniform across donors in the presence/absence analyses, though that assumption may not hold.

V was cut back by 6 bases and J by 6 bases, leaving a gap of 7 bases between them. CDR1 and CDR2 are read off the germline V gene (reference sequence) as LNHDA and SQIVND. The CDR3 sequence holds 11 residues, the cysteine and phenylalanine included. CDR3 DNA only is kept here, 33 bases in frame from base 1. Receptor libraries were prepared by the immunoSEQ multiplex PCR assay. A mixture of 60 forward primers for TCR Vbeta segments and 13 reverse primers for TCR Jbeta segments was used in the multiplex PCR. The CDR3 region of rearranged TCR beta genes was amplified from genomic DNA by a multiplex PCR assay. The amplified TCR beta libraries were sequenced on the Illumina HiSeq System as 87-base-pair reads. Processing in the source paper ran as follows. A later analysis counted some 80 million unique TCR beta chains across the approximately 700 repertoires, and 10 million to 11 million of these chains were shared by at least two donors. Raw reads were error-corrected and collapsed into unique sequences by a nearest-neighbor algorithm in which closely related sequences were merged to remove PCR and sequencing errors. CDR3 sequences were aligned to IMGT reference sequences to assign V, D and J gene segments. For a sequence to be retained, at least a six-nucleotide match to both a V gene segment and a J gene segment was required. Rearrangements were classified as productive when the CDR3 lacked stop codons and remained in frame with V and J, and all other rearrangements were classified as non-productive. Following IMGT convention, CDR3 was defined as the stretch from the second conserved V-encoded cysteine up to the conserved J-encoded phenylalanine. In an earlier analysis of around 600 of the donors, sequences lacking an unambiguous match to a single V gene segment were excluded. An earlier analysis of 587 of the donors classified V segments as functional when productive rearrangements were above 56.7% and as segregating when the standard deviation between donors was above 5%. A statistical classification framework was developed to diagnose cytomegalovirus status using the catalog of TCR beta chain sequences. In a later analysis, V and J genes were assigned by comparing TCR nucleotide sequences against IMGT/GENE-DB human TR gene sequences. In a later analysis, CDR3 sequences and most-parsimonious VDJ recombination scenarios were assigned using the TCRdist pipeline. A later analysis defined each TCR beta chain by its CDR3 amino acid sequence plus V-gene family, and excluded reads lacking a unique V-gene family. In a later analysis, fewer than 650 highly shared, low-generation-probability nucleotide sequences were removed to address suspected cross-contamination and a sequencing artifact. A later analysis calculated a clonal expansion index for each public chain from normalized within-repertoire ranks of inferred template counts. In a later analysis, generation probabilities were computed with a VDJ recombination model fitted to out-of-frame rearrangements, and the resulting probabilities were checked against IGoR. Hypergeometric tests were used in a later analysis to score TCR-TCR, TCR-HLA and TCR-CMV co-occurrence, with a repertoire-size bias correction applied to the TCR pairs. A later analysis estimated false discovery rates by permuting HLA or CMV assignments 20 times. In a later analysis, co-occurring TCRs were grouped using DBSCAN, and TCRdist sequence similarity was added for clustering within HLA-allele-positive subsets. For co-occurrence clustering, repertoires with fewer than 30,000 or more than 120,000 public chains were excluded, along with five repertoires with anomalous nucleotide sharing. In its TCRdb copy, this immuneACCESS table keeps in-frame sequences only and misses some clones. Where compared with another copy, unresolved V genes explain less than half of these, and the others have no known cause. The V and J calls and the clone size are those of that table, but D and trimming were determined from the DNA. The sample has approximately 140,000 clones on record, about 85% of them singletons. Of the sample, 3% to 4% falls within the top ten clones.

Notes on this clone: This clone's antigen is unknown. Base qualities were left out, and no much larger clone turns up one base away. The sample contains more than one DNA sequence encoding this CDR3.

The cohort was made up of hundreds of healthy bone marrow donors. Cohort members were all nominally healthy when sampled, although unrecorded immune exposures were likely present. Of the 650 to 750 cohort members, some 270 had positive CMV serostatus and 350 to 450 had negative CMV serostatus, and CMV serostatus was not recorded for the donor. A peripheral blood sample was provided by each donor, and peripheral blood mononuclear cells were used for TCR beta sequencing. Genomic DNA extraction from the blood cell samples was performed with the Qiagen DNeasy Blood Extraction Kit. Recombination joined TRBV19 with TRBJ2-3; TRBD2 is a weak D gene call, 5 bases matching. This clonotype originated in a human donor in good health. The sample taken for sequencing was PBMCs. CDR3 region: CASRRGDTQYF. In nucleotides, the sequence is TGTGCCAGTAGGAGAGGGGATACGCAGTATTTT. Supplemented by the reference TRBV19 and TRBJ2-3 proteins around the CDR3, the complete variable domain is DGGITQSPKYLFRKEGQNVTLSCEQNLNHDAMYWYRQDPGQGLRLIYYSQIVNDFQKGDIAEGYSVSREKKESFPLTVTSAQKNPTAFYLCASRRGDTQYFGPGTRLTVL.